These 7 T cell receptor beta chains came from one sample sequenced in a study of T cell clonotyping in hematopoietic cell transplantation. Indicated time point: recipient sample about 28 days before transplant, after cytoreduction. Using immunoSEQ multiplex PCR, the repertoire was profiled, and TCRdb retains in-frame clones only, with some absent. The data contain fewer than 20,000 clones, approximately 93% of them singletons. The sample was peripheral blood mononuclear cells, taken before stem cell transplant. These receptors originate from a man aged 18 to 29 with biphenotypic leukemia. Some clones in this sample may be carry-over from other donors' samples.

The chain links TRBV29-1 to TRBJ2-5, with 10 bases lining up with TRBD1. J lost 5 bases, V lost 5 bases, and 2 bases had no gene match. CDR1 and CDR2 (germline): SQVTM, ANQGSEA. The CDR3 spans 12 residues. CDR3 region: CSVRQGAETQYF. The CDR3 DNA is TGCAGCGTTCGACAGGGGGCTGAGACCCAGTACTTC.

This rearrangement joins TRBV7-2 to TRBJ2-1; 14 bases agree with TRBD2. J lost 11 bases, V lost 5 bases, and 8 bases had no gene match. CDR1 SGHTA and CDR2 FQGNSA come from the germline V gene. The length of the CDR3 is 15 residues. The CDR3 sequence: CASSVGRLAGGKQFF. In DNA, the CDR3 is TGTGCCAGCAGCGTAGGGCGACTAGCGGGGGGGAAGCAGTTCTTC.

The chain recombines TRBV2 with TRBJ1-2; a weak D match, TRBD1 (6 bases). Germline V gene lookup returns CDR1 SNHLY and CDR2 FYNNEI. This CDR3 has 13 residues. Between the trimmed V and J ends, which lost 3 bases and 5 bases, there was a span of 10 bases. The CDR3 spells CASSEDSPYGYTF. Here the CDR3 DNA reads TGTGCCAGCAGTGAGGACAGCCCTTATGGCTACACCTTC.

This rearrangement joins TRBV7-6 to TRBJ1-1; no clear D. CDR1 is SGHVS, CDR2 FNYEAQ, per germline. The CDR3 totals 12 residues. Trimming cost V 2 bases and J 4 bases, with 5 bases left between them. CDR3 in amino acids: CASSLTPTEAFF. The CDR3 coding sequence is TGTGCCAGCAGCTTAACTCCCACTGAAGCTTTCTTT.

This CDR3 is CSVNSLGGYTF. CDR3 bases: TGCAGCGTTAATTCGCTCGGTGGCTACACCTTC. V usage is TRBV29-1 and J usage is TRBJ1-2; D gene ambiguous. The CDR3 extends over 11 amino acids. V was shortened by 5 bases and J by 7 bases, with 11 bases between the two germline ends. Germline V gives CDR1 SQVTM, CDR2 ANQGSEA.

The rearrangement links TRBV28 to TRBJ1-5, with a possible D match to TRBD1 (5 bases). V lost 7 bases to trimming and J lost 6 bases, with 16 bases between them. The CDR3 is 14 residues long. Per germline, CDR1 MDHEN and CDR2 SYDVKM. Here the CDR3 DNA reads TGTGCCAGCACCACCCCCAGGGTGGGTCAGCCCCAGCATTTT. The encoded protein is CASTTPRVGQPQHF.

The J gene is TRBJ2-2, the V gene TRBV6-5; D may correspond to TRBD1 or TRBD2 (6 bases each). The CDR3 totals 15 residues. Germline CDR1 is MNHEY and CDR2 is SVGAGI. V was cut by 6 bases and J by 4 bases, with 15 bases left in between. CDR3 sequence (DNA): TGTGCCAGCAGACCATTTACGGGGGCCACCGGGGAGCTGTTTTTT. It specifies CASRPFTGATGELFF.